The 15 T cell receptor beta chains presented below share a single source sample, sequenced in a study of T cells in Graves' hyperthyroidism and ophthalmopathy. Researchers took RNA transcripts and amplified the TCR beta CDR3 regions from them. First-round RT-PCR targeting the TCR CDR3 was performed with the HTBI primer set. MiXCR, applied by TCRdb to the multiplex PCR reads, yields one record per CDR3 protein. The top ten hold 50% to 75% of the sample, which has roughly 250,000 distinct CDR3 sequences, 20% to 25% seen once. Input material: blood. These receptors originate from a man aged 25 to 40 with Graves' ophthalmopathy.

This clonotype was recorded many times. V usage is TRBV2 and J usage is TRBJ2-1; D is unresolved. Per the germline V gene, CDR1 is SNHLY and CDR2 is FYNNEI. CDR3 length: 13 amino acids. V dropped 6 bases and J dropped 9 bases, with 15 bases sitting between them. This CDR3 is CASSETLRSEQFF. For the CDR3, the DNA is TGTGCCAGCAGCGAGACTCTTCGCAGTGAGCAGTTCTTC.

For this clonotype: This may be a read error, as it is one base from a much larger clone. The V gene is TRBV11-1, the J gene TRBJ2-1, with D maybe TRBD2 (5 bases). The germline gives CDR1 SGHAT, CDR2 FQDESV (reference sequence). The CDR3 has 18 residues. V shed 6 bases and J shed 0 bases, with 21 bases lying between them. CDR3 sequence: CASSYSEGSKGSYNEQFF. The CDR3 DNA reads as TGTGCCAGCAGTTACTCGGAAGGGAGCAAGGGCTCCTACAATGAGCAGTTCTTC.

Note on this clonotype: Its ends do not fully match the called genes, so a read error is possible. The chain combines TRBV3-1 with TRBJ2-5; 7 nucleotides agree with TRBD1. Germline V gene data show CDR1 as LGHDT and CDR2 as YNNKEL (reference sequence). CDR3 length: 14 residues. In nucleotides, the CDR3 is TGTGCCAGCAGTGGGGACAGCTCCCAAGAGACCCAGTGCTTC. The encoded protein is CASSGDSSQETQCF.

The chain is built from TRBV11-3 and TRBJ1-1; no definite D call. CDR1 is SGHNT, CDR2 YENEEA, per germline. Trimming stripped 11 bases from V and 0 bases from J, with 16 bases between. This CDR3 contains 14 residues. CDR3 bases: TGTGCCCCTCTGGGTCTTAGAATGAACACTGAAGCTTTCTTT. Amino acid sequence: CAPLGLRMNTEAFF.

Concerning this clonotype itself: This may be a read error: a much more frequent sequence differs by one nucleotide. This CDR3 is CASSGMSTEAFF. The CDR3 bases are TGTGCCAGCAGTGGGATGAGCACTGAAGCTTTCTTT. This chain connects TRBV6-1 to TRBJ1-1; D unclear. The germline V gene encodes CDR1 MNHNS and CDR2 SASEGT. The CDR3 runs to 12 residues. Deletions cut 4 bases from V and 4 bases from J, with 7 bases between.

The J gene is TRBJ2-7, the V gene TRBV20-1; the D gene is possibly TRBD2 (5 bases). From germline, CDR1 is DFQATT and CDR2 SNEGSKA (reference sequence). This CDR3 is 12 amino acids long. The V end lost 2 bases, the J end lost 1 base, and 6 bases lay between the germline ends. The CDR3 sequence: CSARSGSYEQYF. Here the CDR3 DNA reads TGCAGTGCTAGATCGGGGTCCTACGAGCAGTACTTC.

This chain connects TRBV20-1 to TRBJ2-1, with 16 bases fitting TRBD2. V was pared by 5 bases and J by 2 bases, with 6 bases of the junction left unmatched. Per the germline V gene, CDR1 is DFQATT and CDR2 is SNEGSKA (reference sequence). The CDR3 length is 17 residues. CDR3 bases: TGCAGTGCTCAGGGACTAGCGGGAGGGCCTACCTACAATGAGCAGTTCTTC. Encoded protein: CSAQGLAGGPTYNEQFF.

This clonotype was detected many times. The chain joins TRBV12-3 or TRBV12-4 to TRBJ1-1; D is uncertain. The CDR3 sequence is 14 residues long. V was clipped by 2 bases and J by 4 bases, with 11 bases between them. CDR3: CASSLREIGTEAFF. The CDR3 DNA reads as TGTGCCAGCAGTTTAAGGGAAATCGGCACTGAAGCTTTCTTT.

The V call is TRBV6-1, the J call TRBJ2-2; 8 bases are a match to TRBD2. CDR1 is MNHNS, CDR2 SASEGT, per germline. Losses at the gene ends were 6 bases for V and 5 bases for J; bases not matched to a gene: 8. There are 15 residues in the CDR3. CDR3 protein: CASRGGLVITGELFF. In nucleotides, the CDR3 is TGTGCCAGCAGAGGGGGACTAGTGATAACCGGGGAGCTGTTTTTT.

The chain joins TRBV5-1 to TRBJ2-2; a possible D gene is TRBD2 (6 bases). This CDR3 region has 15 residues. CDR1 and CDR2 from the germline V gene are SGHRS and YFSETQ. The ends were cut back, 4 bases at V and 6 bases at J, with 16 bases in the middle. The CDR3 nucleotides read TGCGCCAGCAGCCCCCGCCGTGGAGGGGCCGGGGAGCTGTTTTTT. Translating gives CASSPRRGGAGELFF.

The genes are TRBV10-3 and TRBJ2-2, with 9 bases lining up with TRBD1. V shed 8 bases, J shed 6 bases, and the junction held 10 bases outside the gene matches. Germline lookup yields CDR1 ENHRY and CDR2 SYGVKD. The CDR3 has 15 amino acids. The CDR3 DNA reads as TGTGCCATCGGAAAAGGGACAGGGATTTCCGGGGAGCTGTTTTTT. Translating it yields CAIGKGTGISGELFF.

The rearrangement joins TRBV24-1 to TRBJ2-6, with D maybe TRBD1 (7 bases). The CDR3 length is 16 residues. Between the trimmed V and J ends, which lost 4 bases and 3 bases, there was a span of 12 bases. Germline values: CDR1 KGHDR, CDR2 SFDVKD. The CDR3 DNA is TGTGCCACCAGTGAGCACAGGGGAGGTGGGGCCAACGTCCTGACTTTC. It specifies CATSEHRGGGANVLTF.

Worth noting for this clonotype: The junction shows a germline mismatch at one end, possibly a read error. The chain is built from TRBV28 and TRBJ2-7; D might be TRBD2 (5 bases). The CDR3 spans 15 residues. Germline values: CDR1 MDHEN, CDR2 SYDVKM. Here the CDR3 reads CASSPRNEGSYKQYF. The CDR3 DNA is TGTGCCAGCAGCCCCCGGAACGAGGGCTCCTACAAGCAGTACTTC.

CDR3 DNA: TGTGCCAGCAGCGGCCGGGACAGGGTAGGCAATCAGCCCCAGCATTTT. It is translated as CASSGRDRVGNQPQHF. The V gene is TRBV11-2, the J gene TRBJ1-5, with 9 nucleotides matching TRBD1. The CDR3 spans 16 residues. Germline V gives CDR1 SGHAT, CDR2 FQNNGV. V lost 5 bases and J lost 2; bases outside the gene matches: 7.

The CDR3 reads CSATRRAGYGYTF. CDR3 in DNA: TGCAGCGCAACCCGGAGGGCAGGGTATGGCTACACCTTC. The gene calls are TRBV29-1 and TRBJ1-2; D is perhaps TRBD1 (5 bases). The germline V gene encodes CDR1 SQVTM and CDR2 ANQGSEA. The V and J ends lost 7 bases and 5 bases respectively, with 17 bases between them. CDR3 length: 13 residues.